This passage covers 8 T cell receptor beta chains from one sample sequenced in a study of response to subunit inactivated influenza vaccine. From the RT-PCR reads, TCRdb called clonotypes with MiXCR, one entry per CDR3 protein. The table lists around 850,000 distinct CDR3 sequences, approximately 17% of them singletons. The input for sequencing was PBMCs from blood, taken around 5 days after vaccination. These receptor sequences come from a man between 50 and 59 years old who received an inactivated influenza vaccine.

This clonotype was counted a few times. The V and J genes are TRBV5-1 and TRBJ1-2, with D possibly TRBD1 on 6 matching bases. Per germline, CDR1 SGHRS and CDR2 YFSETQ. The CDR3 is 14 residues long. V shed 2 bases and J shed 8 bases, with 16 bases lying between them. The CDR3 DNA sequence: TGCGCCAGCAGCTTAGCCTCTCTTGGGGGCGGCTACACCTTC. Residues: CASSLASLGGGYTF.

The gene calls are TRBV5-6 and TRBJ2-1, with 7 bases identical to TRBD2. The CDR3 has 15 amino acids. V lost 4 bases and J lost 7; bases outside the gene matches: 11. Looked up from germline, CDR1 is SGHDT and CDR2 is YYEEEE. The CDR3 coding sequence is TGTGCCAGCAGCATAGGACTAGGTAGTTTGAATGAGCAGTTCTTC. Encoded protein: CASSIGLGSLNEQFF.

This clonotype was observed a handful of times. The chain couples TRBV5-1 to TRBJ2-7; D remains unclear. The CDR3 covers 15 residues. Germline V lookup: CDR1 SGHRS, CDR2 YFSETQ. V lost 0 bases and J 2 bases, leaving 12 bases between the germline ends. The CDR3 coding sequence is TGCGCCAGCAGCTTGGGGTTTAGAGACACCTACGAGCAGTACTTC. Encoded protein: CASSLGFRDTYEQYF.

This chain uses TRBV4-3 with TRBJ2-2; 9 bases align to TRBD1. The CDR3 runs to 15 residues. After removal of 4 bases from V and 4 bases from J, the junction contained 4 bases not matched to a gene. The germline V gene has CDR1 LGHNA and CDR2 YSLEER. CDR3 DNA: TGCGCCAGCAGCCGATTGACAGGGGGCACCGGGGAGCTGTTTTTT. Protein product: CASSRLTGGTGELFF.

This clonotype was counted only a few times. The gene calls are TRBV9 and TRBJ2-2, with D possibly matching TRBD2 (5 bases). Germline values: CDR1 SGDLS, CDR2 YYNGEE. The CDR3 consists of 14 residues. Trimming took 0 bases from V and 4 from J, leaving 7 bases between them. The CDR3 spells CASSVGGLTGELFF. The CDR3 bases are TGTGCCAGCAGCGTAGGAGGGCTCACCGGGGAGCTGTTTTTT.

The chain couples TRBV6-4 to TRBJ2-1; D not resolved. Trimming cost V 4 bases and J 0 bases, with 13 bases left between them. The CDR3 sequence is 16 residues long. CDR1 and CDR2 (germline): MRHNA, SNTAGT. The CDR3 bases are TGTGCCAGCAGTGGAGTTAAGATTGCCTCCTACAATGAGCAGTTCTTC. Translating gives CASSGVKIASYNEQFF.

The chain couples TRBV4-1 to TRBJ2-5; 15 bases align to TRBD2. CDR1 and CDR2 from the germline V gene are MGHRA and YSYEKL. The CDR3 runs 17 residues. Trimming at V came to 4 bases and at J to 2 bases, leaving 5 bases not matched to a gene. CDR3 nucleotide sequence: TGCGCCAGCAGCCCGTTAGGGACTAGCGGGGGGCAAGAGACCCAGTACTTC. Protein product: CASSPLGTSGGQETQYF.

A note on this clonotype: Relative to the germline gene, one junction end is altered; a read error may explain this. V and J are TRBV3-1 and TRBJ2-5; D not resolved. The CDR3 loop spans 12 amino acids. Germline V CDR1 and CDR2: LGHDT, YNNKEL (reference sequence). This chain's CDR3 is CASIQERETQYF. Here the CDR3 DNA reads TGTGCCAGCATCCAAGAACGAGAGACCCAGTACTTC.